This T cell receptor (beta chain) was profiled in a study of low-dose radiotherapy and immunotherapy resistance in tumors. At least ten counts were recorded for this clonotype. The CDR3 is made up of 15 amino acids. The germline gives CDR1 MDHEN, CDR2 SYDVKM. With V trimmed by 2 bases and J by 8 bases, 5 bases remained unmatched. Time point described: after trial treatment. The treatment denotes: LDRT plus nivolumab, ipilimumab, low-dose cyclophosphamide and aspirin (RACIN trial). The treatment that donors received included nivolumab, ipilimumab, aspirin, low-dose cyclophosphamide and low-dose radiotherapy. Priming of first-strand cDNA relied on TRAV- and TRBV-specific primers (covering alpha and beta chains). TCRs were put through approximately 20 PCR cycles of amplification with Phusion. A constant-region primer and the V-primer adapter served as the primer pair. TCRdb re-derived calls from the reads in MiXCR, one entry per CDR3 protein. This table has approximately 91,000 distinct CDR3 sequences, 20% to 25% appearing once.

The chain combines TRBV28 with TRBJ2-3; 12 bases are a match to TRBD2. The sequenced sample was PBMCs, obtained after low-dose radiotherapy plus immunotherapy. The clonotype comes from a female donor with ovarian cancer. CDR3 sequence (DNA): TGTGCCAGCAGTTTAGCACTAGCGGGGGGACGTACGCAGTATTTT. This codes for CASSLALAGGRTQYF. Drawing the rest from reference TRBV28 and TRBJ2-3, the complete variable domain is DVKVTQSSRYLVKRTGEKVFLECVQDMDHENMFWYRQDPGLGLRLIYFSYDVKMKEKGDIPEGYSVSREKKERFSLILESASTNQTSMYLCASSLALAGGRTQYFGPGTRLTVL.